The rows below give T cell receptor beta chains drawn from one sample of a study of CD8+ T cells in alopecia areata. Data came from immunoSEQ multiplex PCR; TCRdb stores just in-frame clones and leaves some out. The table includes 270,000 or so clones, 58% detected once. Sequencing used CD4+ T cells sorted from blood, obtained at week 24, from a patient treated with tofacitinib. Every receptor here comes from a human donor with alopecia areata. The CDR3 runs from the conserved cysteine through the conserved F or W. D genes are given only for firm matches. Expanded clones are given a class, and other clones once, few, many or no size at all.

clone_size: few
v_call: TRBV1
cdr3_length: 14
j_call: TRBJ1-5
d_call: NA
cdr3_aa: CTSSLDCRPQPQHF
cdr3_nt: TGCACCAGCAGCCTCGACTGCCGTCCCCAGCCCCAGCATTTT

clone_size: once
v_call: TRBV5-4
cdr3_length: 14
j_call: TRBJ2-1
d_call: TRBD1
cdr3_aa: CASSLGDRVHEQFF
cdr3_nt: TGTGCCAGCAGCTTGGGGGACAGGGTACATGAGCAGTTCTTC

clone_size: NA
v_call: TRBV7-9
cdr3_length: 15
j_call: TRBJ2-1
d_call: NA
cdr3_aa: CASSLMGYGYNEQFF
cdr3_nt: TGTGCCAGCAGCTTAATGGGGTACGGCTACAATGAGCAGTTCTTC

clone_size: NA
v_call: TRBV7-8
cdr3_length: 15
j_call: TRBJ2-7
d_call: NA
cdr3_aa: CASSFRRYGSYEQYF
cdr3_nt: TGTGCCAGCAGCTTCAGGAGGTACGGCTCCTACGAGCAGTACTTC

clone_size: NA
v_call: TRBV4-1
cdr3_length: 14
j_call: TRBJ2-1
d_call: NA
cdr3_aa: CASSHGVTLDEQFF
cdr3_nt: TGCGCCAGCAGCCATGGGGTAACTTTGGATGAGCAGTTCTTC

clone_size: NA
v_call: TRBV7-3
cdr3_length: 15
j_call: TRBJ2-3
d_call: NA
cdr3_aa: CASSLYRTSTDTQYF
cdr3_nt: TGTGCCAGCAGCTTATACAGAACTAGCACAGATACGCAGTATTTT

clone_size: NA
v_call: TRBV5-4
cdr3_length: 16
j_call: TRBJ2-3
d_call: TRBD2
cdr3_aa: CASRAGLAGDTDTQYF
cdr3_nt: TGTGCCAGCAGGGCCGGACTAGCGGGAGACACAGATACGCAGTATTTT

clone_size: NA
v_call: TRBV20-1
cdr3_length: 11
j_call: TRBJ2-7
d_call: NA
cdr3_aa: CSVLSGYEQYF
cdr3_nt: TGCAGTGTTCTTTCGGGGTACGAGCAGTACTTC

clone_size: NA
v_call: TRBV4-1
cdr3_length: 15
j_call: TRBJ2-7
d_call: NA
cdr3_aa: CASSQGTASSYEQYF
cdr3_nt: TGCGCCAGCAGCCAAGGGACAGCGAGCTCCTACGAGCAGTACTTC

clone_size: NA
v_call: TRBV7-2
cdr3_length: 16
j_call: TRBJ2-2
d_call: TRBD2
cdr3_aa: CASSLRTSGIAGELFF
cdr3_nt: TGTGCCAGCAGCTTAAGGACTAGCGGGATCGCCGGGGAGCTGTTTTTT

clone_size: once
v_call: TRBV7-2
cdr3_length: 13
j_call: TRBJ2-7
d_call: NA
cdr3_aa: CASSLMGVREQYF
cdr3_nt: TGTGCCAGCAGCTTAATGGGTGTTCGAGAGCAGTACTTC

clone_size: NA
v_call: TRBV7-2
cdr3_length: 15
j_call: TRBJ2-2
d_call: NA
cdr3_aa: CASSLRTANTGELFF
cdr3_nt: TGTGCCAGCAGCTTGAGGACAGCCAACACCGGGGAGCTGTTTTTT

clone_size: NA
v_call: TRBV29-1
cdr3_length: 14
j_call: TRBJ2-2
d_call: NA
cdr3_aa: CSAEGGMATGELFF
cdr3_nt: TGCAGCGCCGAGGGGGGGATGGCCACCGGGGAGCTGTTTTTT

clone_size: NA
v_call: TRBV2
cdr3_length: 14
j_call: TRBJ2-3
d_call: TRBD2
cdr3_aa: CASSVRGGEDTQYF
cdr3_nt: TGTGCCAGCAGTGTTCGGGGGGGCGAAGATACGCAGTATTTT

clone_size: once
v_call: TRBV30
cdr3_length: 13
j_call: TRBJ1-1
d_call: TRBD1
cdr3_aa: CAWRPDRAGEAFF
cdr3_nt: TGTGCCTGGAGGCCGGACAGGGCTGGTGAAGCTTTCTTT

clone_size: NA
v_call: TRBV28
cdr3_length: 13
j_call: TRBJ1-1
d_call: NA
cdr3_aa: CASRDTMNTEAFF
cdr3_nt: TGTGCCAGCAGGGACACTATGAACACTGAAGCTTTCTTT

clone_size: NA
v_call: TRBV27
cdr3_length: 16
j_call: TRBJ2-7
d_call: NA
cdr3_aa: CASSLDQGSYSYEQYF
cdr3_nt: TGTGCCAGCAGTTTAGACCAGGGGTCGTACTCCTACGAGCAGTACTTC

clone_size: once
v_call: TRBV15
cdr3_length: 18
j_call: TRBJ2-7
d_call: NA
cdr3_aa: CATSSGRRGQFGSYEQYF
cdr3_nt: TGTGCCACCAGCTCCGGGCGGAGGGGGCAATTTGGATCCTACGAGCAGTACTTC

clone_size: NA
v_call: TRBV6-5
cdr3_length: 15
j_call: TRBJ1-4
d_call: NA
cdr3_aa: CASSYSRRGGEKLFF
cdr3_nt: TGTGCCAGCAGTTACTCCCGCAGAGGGGGGGAAAAACTGTTTTTT

clone_size: few
v_call: TRBV2
cdr3_length: 14
j_call: TRBJ2-3
d_call: NA
cdr3_aa: CASSETPGADTQYF
cdr3_nt: TGTGCCAGCAGTGAGACTCCGGGCGCAGATACGCAGTATTTT

clone_size: few
v_call: TRBV5-1
cdr3_length: 13
j_call: TRBJ1-1
d_call: NA
cdr3_aa: CASRALEYTEAFF
cdr3_nt: TGCGCCAGCAGGGCGTTGGAGTACACTGAAGCTTTCTTT

clone_size: few
v_call: TRBV30
cdr3_length: 16
j_call: TRBJ2-1
d_call: TRBD2
cdr3_aa: CAWTVPPSGGYNEQFF
cdr3_nt: TGTGCCTGGACCGTACCTCCTAGCGGGGGTTACAATGAGCAGTTCTTC

clone_size: NA
v_call: TRBV7-7
cdr3_length: 14
j_call: TRBJ2-1
d_call: NA
cdr3_aa: CASSREMGHNEQFF
cdr3_nt: TGTGCTAGCAGCCGTGAGATGGGGCACAATGAGCAGTTCTTC

clone_size: few
v_call: TRBV10-3
cdr3_length: 15
j_call: TRBJ1-3
d_call: NA
cdr3_aa: CAISYTRSSGNTIYF
cdr3_nt: TGTGCCATCAGTTATACCAGGAGCTCTGGAAACACCATATATTTT

clone_size: NA
v_call: TRBV18
cdr3_length: 13
j_call: TRBJ2-7
d_call: NA
cdr3_aa: CASSPILLDEQYF
cdr3_nt: TGTGCCAGCTCACCAATCTTACTCGATGAGCAGTACTTC

clone_size: few
v_call: TRBV7-2
cdr3_length: 13
j_call: TRBJ1-5
d_call: NA
cdr3_aa: CASSQFVNQPQHF
cdr3_nt: TGTGCCAGCAGCCAGTTTGTCAATCAGCCCCAGCATTTT

clone_size: NA
v_call: TRBV11-2
cdr3_length: 15
j_call: TRBJ2-5
d_call: TRBD1
cdr3_aa: CASSLAGQGAETQYF
cdr3_nt: TGTGCCAGCAGCTTAGCGGGACAGGGGGCAGAGACCCAGTACTTC

clone_size: NA
v_call: TRBV6-6
cdr3_length: 12
j_call: TRBJ2-7
d_call: NA
cdr3_aa: CASRPGESEQYF
cdr3_nt: TGTGCCAGCAGACCAGGGGAGAGCGAGCAGTACTTC

clone_size: NA
v_call: TRBV25-1
cdr3_length: 16
j_call: TRBJ2-6
d_call: TRBD1
cdr3_aa: CASSGTVHSGANVLTF
cdr3_nt: TGTGCCTCTTCCGGGACAGTGCACTCTGGGGCCAACGTCCTGACTTTC

clone_size: NA
v_call: TRBV12-5
cdr3_length: 18
j_call: TRBJ2-5
d_call: NA
cdr3_aa: CASGRPDVRGRRVETQYF
cdr3_nt: TGTGCTAGTGGCCGCCCAGACGTAAGGGGTAGAAGAGTAGAGACCCAGTACTTC

clone_size: few
v_call: TRBV29-1
cdr3_length: 11
j_call: TRBJ2-1
d_call: NA
cdr3_aa: CSVGQTNEQFF
cdr3_nt: TGCAGCGTTGGACAGACCAATGAGCAGTTCTTC

clone_size: NA
v_call: TRBV7-9
cdr3_length: 15
j_call: TRBJ2-5
d_call: NA
cdr3_aa: CASSLQDAYEETQYF
cdr3_nt: TGTGCCAGCAGCTTACAAGACGCCTACGAAGAGACCCAGTACTTC

clone_size: NA
v_call: TRBV7-9
cdr3_length: 14
j_call: TRBJ1-6
d_call: TRBD1
cdr3_aa: CASSLKGAESPLHF
cdr3_nt: TGTGCCAGCAGCTTAAAGGGGGCTGAATCACCCCTCCACTTT

clone_size: few
v_call: TRBV4-1
cdr3_length: 15
j_call: TRBJ2-5
d_call: TRBD1
cdr3_aa: CASSRGVTGDGTQYF
cdr3_nt: TGCGCCAGCAGCCGCGGAGTGACAGGGGACGGGACCCAGTACTTC

clone_size: NA
v_call: TRBV10-3
cdr3_length: 12
j_call: TRBJ2-1
d_call: NA
cdr3_aa: CAIRAGTNEQFF
cdr3_nt: TGTGCCATCAGAGCCGGGACTAATGAGCAGTTCTTC

clone_size: few
v_call: TRBV4-1
cdr3_length: 20
j_call: TRBJ1-6
d_call: NA
cdr3_aa: CASSQDGAGLKSSYNSPLHF
cdr3_nt: TGCGCCAGCAGCCAAGATGGGGCAGGGTTAAAGTCCTCCTATAATTCACCCCTCCACTTT

clone_size: few
v_call: TRBV6-5
cdr3_length: 11
j_call: TRBJ2-7
d_call: TRBD1
cdr3_aa: CASRQGYEQYF
cdr3_nt: TGTGCCAGTCGACAGGGCTACGAGCAGTACTTC

clone_size: NA
v_call: TRBV5-6
cdr3_length: 14
j_call: TRBJ1-2
d_call: NA
cdr3_aa: CASSVGRGAYGYTF
cdr3_nt: TGTGCCAGCAGCGTGGGAAGGGGGGCCTATGGCTACACCTTC

clone_size: NA
v_call: TRBV5-1
cdr3_length: 16
j_call: TRBJ1-3
d_call: NA
cdr3_aa: CASSSSGDPSSNTIYF
cdr3_nt: TGCGCCAGCAGCTCCAGTGGGGACCCTTCTTCAAACACCATATATTTT

clone_size: NA
v_call: TRBV30
cdr3_length: 14
j_call: TRBJ2-1
d_call: NA
cdr3_aa: CAWSIGTRLSEQFF
cdr3_nt: TGTGCCTGGAGTATCGGGACACGACTCAGTGAGCAGTTCTTC

clone_size: NA
v_call: TRBV6-1
cdr3_length: 14
j_call: TRBJ2-7
d_call: NA
cdr3_aa: CASSEGGGPYEQYF
cdr3_nt: TGTGCCAGCAGTGAAGGCGGAGGCCCCTACGAGCAGTACTTC

clone_size: NA
v_call: TRBV27
cdr3_length: 15
j_call: TRBJ2-3
d_call: TRBD2
cdr3_aa: CASSALAGDTDTQYF
cdr3_nt: TGTGCCAGCAGTGCCCTAGCGGGGGACACAGATACGCAGTATTTT

clone_size: NA
v_call: TRBV30
cdr3_length: 13
j_call: TRBJ1-5
d_call: NA
cdr3_aa: CAWSAGNGQPQHF
cdr3_nt: TGTGCCTGGAGTGCAGGGAATGGACAGCCCCAGCATTTT

clone_size: NA
v_call: TRBV14
cdr3_length: 13
j_call: TRBJ1-2
d_call: TRBD1
cdr3_aa: CASSQGTGNGYTF
cdr3_nt: TGTGCCAGCAGCCAAGGGACAGGGAACGGCTACACCTTC

clone_size: NA
v_call: TRBV13
cdr3_length: 12
j_call: TRBJ1-4
d_call: NA
cdr3_aa: CASTRGDEKLFF
cdr3_nt: TGTGCCAGTACGAGGGGGGACGAAAAACTGTTTTTT

clone_size: few
v_call: TRBV30
cdr3_length: 14
j_call: TRBJ2-5
d_call: NA
cdr3_aa: CAWSEGRGQETQYF
cdr3_nt: TGTGCCTGGAGTGAGGGCAGGGGACAAGAGACCCAGTACTTC

clone_size: few
v_call: TRBV7-9
cdr3_length: 14
j_call: TRBJ1-4
d_call: TRBD1
cdr3_aa: CASSGTGFHEKLFF
cdr3_nt: TGTGCCAGCAGCGGGACAGGGTTTCATGAAAAACTGTTTTTT

clone_size: few
v_call: TRBV5-1
cdr3_length: 15
j_call: TRBJ2-5
d_call: TRBD1
cdr3_aa: CASSLVPGTGETQYF
cdr3_nt: TGCGCCAGCAGCTTGGTTCCCGGGACAGGAGAGACCCAGTACTTC

clone_size: NA
v_call: TRBV29-1
cdr3_length: 10
j_call: TRBJ2-1
d_call: NA
cdr3_aa: CSGYENEQFF
cdr3_nt: TGCAGCGGCTACGAAAATGAGCAGTTCTTC

clone_size: NA
v_call: TRBV5-1
cdr3_length: 18
j_call: TRBJ2-6
d_call: NA
cdr3_aa: CASSFGRDPYSGANVLTF
cdr3_nt: TGCGCCAGCAGCTTTGGCCGGGACCCATACTCTGGGGCCAACGTCCTGACTTTC

clone_size: few
v_call: TRBV13
cdr3_length: 18
j_call: TRBJ1-6
d_call: NA
cdr3_aa: CASSGRVFESSYNSPLHF
cdr3_nt: TGTGCCAGCAGCGGCAGGGTTTTCGAGAGCTCCTATAATTCACCCCTCCACTTT

clone_size: many
v_call: TRBV14
cdr3_length: 13
j_call: TRBJ2-1
d_call: NA
cdr3_aa: CASSHYTAQEQFF
cdr3_nt: TGTGCCAGCAGCCATTACACGGCGCAGGAGCAGTTCTTC

clone_size: NA
v_call: TRBV11-2
cdr3_length: 16
j_call: TRBJ2-7
d_call: NA
cdr3_aa: CASSFLAPQLLYEQYF
cdr3_nt: TGTGCCAGCAGCTTCCTAGCCCCCCAGCTACTGTACGAGCAGTACTTC

clone_size: NA
v_call: TRBV28
cdr3_length: 15
j_call: TRBJ2-3
d_call: NA
cdr3_aa: CASNAPAGDLVTQYF
cdr3_nt: TGTGCCAGCAATGCCCCGGCCGGGGACCTGGTTACGCAGTATTTT

clone_size: once
v_call: TRBV7-2
cdr3_length: 14
j_call: TRBJ1-1
d_call: NA
cdr3_aa: CASSLRGVNTEAFF
cdr3_nt: TGTGCCAGCAGCTTAAGGGGAGTGAACACTGAAGCTTTCTTT

clone_size: NA
v_call: TRBV20-1
cdr3_length: 10
j_call: TRBJ2-3
d_call: NA
cdr3_aa: CSAATDTQYF
cdr3_nt: TGCAGTGCGGCCACAGATACGCAGTATTTT

clone_size: NA
v_call: TRBV5-1
cdr3_length: 17
j_call: TRBJ2-2
d_call: TRBD1
cdr3_aa: CASSPLAGQGRTGELFF
cdr3_nt: TGCGCCAGCAGCCCGCTTGCCGGACAGGGTCGCACCGGGGAGCTGTTTTTT

clone_size: few
v_call: TRBV7-2
cdr3_length: 15
j_call: TRBJ1-2
d_call: TRBD1
cdr3_aa: CASSLIQGAHYGYTF
cdr3_nt: TGTGCCAGCAGCTTAATACAGGGGGCTCACTATGGCTACACCTTC

clone_size: NA
v_call: TRBV29-1
cdr3_length: 14
j_call: TRBJ1-5
d_call: NA
cdr3_aa: CSVGGWTRGQPQHF
cdr3_nt: TGCAGCGTTGGTGGATGGACACGCGGTCAGCCCCAGCATTTT

clone_size: NA
v_call: TRBV6-1
cdr3_length: 14
j_call: TRBJ2-3
d_call: TRBD1
cdr3_aa: CASKAGGHTDTQYF
cdr3_nt: TGTGCCAGCAAAGCAGGGGGTCACACAGATACGCAGTATTTT